Below, 18 T cell receptor beta chains from the same sample are listed, as sequenced in a study of patients and donors after allogeneic stem cell transplantation. Each CDR3 protein gets one entry after TCRdb re-called the RT-PCR reads with MiXCR. The sample includes fewer than 25,000 distinct CDR3 sequences, around 31% seen only once; the top ten take nearly 50%. Sequenced: blood, either unsorted or a sorted T cell fraction (not recorded which). These receptors were obtained from a human donor who was either an allogeneic HSCT recipient or a stem cell or donor lymphocyte infusion donor (not recorded which). It is not recorded whose cells these are; they may come from a transplant donor.

This clonotype has ten or more counts. The V call is TRBV12-3 or TRBV12-4, the J call TRBJ1-5, with D hard to call. V lost 1 base, J lost 0 bases, and 4 bases lay in between. The CDR3 spans 14 residues. In DNA form, the CDR3 reads TGTGCCAGCAGTTTAGTAAGTAGCAATCAGCCCCAGCATTTT. Its translation is CASSLVSSNQPQHF.

V and J are TRBV20-1 and TRBJ2-1; 9 nucleotides match TRBD1. CDR1 is DFQATT, CDR2 SNEGSKA, per germline (reference sequence). The CDR3 contains 14 residues. With 4 bases clipped from V and 8 bases from J, the junction kept 9 bases outside the gene matches. CDR3 coding DNA: TGCAGTGCTACCCCCGGGACAGGGTTGGATGAGCAGTTCTTC. It encodes CSATPGTGLDEQFF.

As regards this clonotype: One junction end does not reproduce the germline sequence, and a read error may be involved. The chain uses TRBV20-1 and TRBJ1-1; 7 bases match TRBD1. This CDR3 is 13 amino acids long. Looked up from germline, CDR1 is DFQATT and CDR2 is SNEGSKA (reference sequence). CDR3 sequence reads: CSAQGGEQTEVFF. Written as DNA, the CDR3 is TGCAGTGCCCAGGGGGGAGAACAGACTGAAGTTTTCTTT.

This clonotype was seen only a few times. This chain joins TRBV20-1 and TRBJ2-1; 10 nucleotides line up with TRBD2. The CDR3 totals 17 residues. With 3 bases clipped from V and 0 bases from J, the junction kept 8 bases outside the gene matches. Germline CDR1 is DFQATT and CDR2 is SNEGSKA (reference sequence). CDR3 loop: CSASSGGAQYSYNEQFF. The CDR3 nucleotides are TGCAGTGCTAGCAGCGGGGGGGCCCAATACTCCTACAATGAGCAGTTCTTC.

This clonotype was observed a handful of times. The V and J genes are TRBV10-3 and TRBJ1-5; TRBD1 might be the D (5 bases). The CDR3 has 16 residues. CDR1 is ENHRY and CDR2 is SYGVKD in the germline V gene. Trimming took off 2 bases at V and 5 bases at J, with 16 bases between the two ends. Here the CDR3 reads CAISEGFGGAHQPQHF. Here the CDR3 DNA reads TGTGCCATCAGTGAGGGGTTTGGAGGGGCCCATCAGCCCCAGCATTTT.

This clonotype has only a few counts. The gene calls are TRBV9 and TRBJ1-2; 8 bases map to TRBD1. Germline V gene sequence: CDR1 SGDLS, CDR2 YYNGEE. Unmatched junction bases numbered 9, after V lost 4 bases and J lost 4 bases. The CDR3 loop spans 15 amino acids. DNA for the CDR3: TGTGCCAGCAGCCATCGGACAGGGACTATCTATGGCTACACCTTC. Its protein product is CASSHRTGTIYGYTF.

Many counts were recorded for this clonotype. The rearrangement links TRBV12-3 or TRBV12-4 to TRBJ1-6, with TRBD1 as a possible D gene (6 bases). The CDR3 has 17 residues. V shed 0 bases and J shed 5 bases, with 14 bases lying between them. CDR3 sequence reads: CASSLARTVQHNSPLHF. CDR3 DNA sequence: TGTGCCAGCAGTTTAGCCCGGACAGTTCAACATAATTCACCCCTCCACTTT.

The V call is TRBV9, the J call TRBJ1-3, with unresolved D. The germline V and J ends were trimmed by 0 bases and 7 bases, with 14 bases remaining between them. Per the germline V gene, CDR1 is SGDLS and CDR2 is YYNGEE. The CDR3 consists of 15 residues. The CDR3 sequence: CASSVGRDGGNTIYF. CDR3 DNA: TGTGCCAGCAGCGTAGGCCGGGATGGAGGGAACACCATATATTTT.

This clonotype occurred a few times. The V and J genes are TRBV10-3 and TRBJ1-5; D uncertain. Germline assignment: CDR1 ENHRY and CDR2 SYGVKD. The CDR3 consists of 15 residues. V lost 0 bases to trimming and J lost 2 bases, with 8 bases between them. The CDR3: CAISESRAGNQPQHF. For the CDR3, the DNA is TGTGCCATCAGTGAGTCTCGGGCGGGCAATCAGCCCCAGCATTTT.

The chain carries TRBV20-1 and TRBJ1-1; 8 bases line up with TRBD1. J was trimmed by 4 bases and V by 3 bases; bases with no gene match: 7. The CDR3 length is 14 residues. The germline gives CDR1 DFQATT, CDR2 SNEGSKA (reference sequence). CDR3 nucleotides: TGCAGTGCTAGGGTGACAGGGGTTATCACTGAAGCTTTCTTT. As protein: CSARVTGVITEAFF.

This clonotype appeared many times. The V and J genes are TRBV12-3 or TRBV12-4 and TRBJ1-5; D call uncertain. The CDR3 consists of 14 residues. Trimming left V 2 bases short and J 1 base short, with 6 bases between. CDR3 residues: CASSLQHSNQPQHF. The CDR3 DNA is TGTGCCAGCAGTTTACAACACAGCAATCAGCCCCAGCATTTT.

V and J are TRBV4-1 and TRBJ2-1, with unresolved D. This CDR3 has 17 amino acids. The germline V gene has CDR1 MGHRA and CDR2 YSYEKL. Trimming cost V 2 bases and J 0 bases, with 14 bases left between them. The CDR3 DNA reads as TGCGCCAGCAGCCAAATGAAACTGGGGTTCTCCTACAATGAGCAGTTCTTC. It translates to CASSQMKLGFSYNEQFF.

The rearrangement links TRBV28 to TRBJ1-1; the D gene is possibly TRBD1 (6 bases). Germline V gives CDR1 MDHEN, CDR2 SYDVKM. The CDR3 runs to 13 residues. Trimming removed 6 bases from V and 3 bases from J, with 11 bases in between. The DNA of the CDR3 is TGTGCCAGCAGACGGGACACCTACACTGAAGCTTTCTTT. It translates to CASRRDTYTEAFF.

The chain links TRBV10-3 to TRBJ1-2, with TRBD1 matching over 7 bases. Unmatched junction bases numbered 7, after V lost 7 bases and J lost 2 bases. Germline V gene data show CDR1 as ENHRY and CDR2 as SYGVKD. CDR3 length: 14 residues. The CDR3 nucleotides read TGTGCCATCAACCGACAGGGCGAGAACTATGGCTACACCTTC. Translated: CAINRQGENYGYTF.

This clonotype was detected ten times or more. V and J are TRBV12-3 or TRBV12-4 and TRBJ1-1; possibly TRBD1 for D (6 bases). The CDR3 has 16 amino acids. Trimming stripped 0 bases from V and 4 bases from J, with 15 bases between. The CDR3 sequence is CASSLAWTVVFTEAFF. DNA for the CDR3: TGTGCCAGCAGTTTAGCTTGGACAGTAGTCTTCACTGAAGCTTTCTTT.

The chain couples TRBV6-5 to TRBJ1-5, with D hard to call. The CDR3 is 14 residues long. With 6 bases removed from V and 2 bases from J, the gap between germline ends came to 11 bases. Germline CDR1 is MNHEY and CDR2 is SVGAGI. CDR3 loop: CASRDSGGNQPQHF. The CDR3 coding sequence is TGTGCCAGCAGGGATTCTGGGGGCAATCAGCCCCAGCATTTT.

The chain joins TRBV10-3 to TRBJ1-2, with TRBD1 as a possible D gene (5 bases). CDR3 length: 14 residues. Trimming pared 3 bases from V and 4 bases from J, leaving 12 bases between. Germline V gene lookup returns CDR1 ENHRY and CDR2 SYGVKD. The CDR3 loop reads CAISDLREGYGYTF. CDR3 bases: TGTGCCATCAGTGACCTCAGGGAGGGCTATGGCTACACCTTC.

The genes are TRBV5-1 and TRBJ2-1; D possibly corresponds to TRBD1 (6 bases). V lost 3 bases and J lost 9, with 22 bases in between. CDR1 is SGHRS, CDR2 YFSETQ, per germline. The CDR3 runs 16 residues. The chain's CDR3 is CASSSGTRSWESEQFF. CDR3 nucleotides: TGCGCCAGCAGCTCCGGGACACGGAGTTGGGAATCTGAGCAGTTCTTC.